Shown below are 20 T cell receptor beta chains from a single sample sequenced in a study of T cells in Graves' hyperthyroidism and ophthalmopathy. RNA transcripts provided the source from which TCR beta CDR3 regions were amplified. The study used the HTBI primer set for a first-round RT-PCR of the TCR CDR3. One entry per CDR3 protein results from TCRdb running MiXCR on the multiplex PCR reads. This table holds 700,000 to 850,000 distinct CDR3 sequences, 35% found once. The sequenced material came from blood. These receptors originate from a woman between 40 and 50 years old with Graves' hyperthyroidism.

This clonotype has a count of ten or more. The chain joins TRBV7-9 to TRBJ1-4; D uncertain. Germline CDR1 is SEHNR and CDR2 is FQNEAQ (reference sequence). Between the trimmed V and J ends, which lost 3 bases and 7 bases, there was a span of 12 bases. The CDR3 totals 14 residues. The CDR3: CASSFEWQAEKLFF. Written as DNA, the CDR3 is TGTGCCAGCAGCTTTGAGTGGCAGGCTGAAAAACTGTTTTTT. Full variable domain (missing parts from reference TRBV7-9 and TRBJ1-4): DTGVSQNPRHKITKRGQNVTFRCDPISEHNRLYWYRQTLGQGPEFLTYFQNEAQLEKSRLLSDRFSAERPKGSFSTLEIQRTEQGDSAMYLCASSFEWQAEKLFFGSGTQLSVL.

In its sample, this clonotype was seen a few times. This chain connects TRBV24-1 to TRBJ1-2; a weak D match, TRBD1 (6 bases). The germline V gene has CDR1 KGHDR and CDR2 SFDVKD. There are 12 residues in the CDR3. Trimming shortened V by 4 bases and J by 8 bases, and 10 bases separated the two germline ends. CDR3 DNA sequence: TGTGCCACCAGTGAAACGGGGGGCGGCTACACCTTC. Its protein product is CATSETGGGYTF.

As concerns this clonotype: One junction end disagrees with the germline gene, perhaps due to a read error. This chain links TRBV10-3 with TRBJ1-6, with D possibly being TRBD1 (5 bases). CDR3 length: 19 amino acids. Germline V gives CDR1 ENHRY, CDR2 SYGVKD. The CDR3 loop reads CASSPPFGRETSYNSPLHF. CDR3 DNA: TGTGCCAGCAGTCCACCCTTTGGCAGGGAAACCTCCTATAATTCACCCCTCCACTTT.

Only a few counts were recorded for this clonotype. This sequence joins TRBV7-9 and TRBJ1-5; D uncertain. Germline CDR1 and CDR2: SEHNR and FQNEAQ (reference sequence). The CDR3 runs 12 residues. The V and J ends lost 4 bases and 11 bases respectively, with 12 bases between them. The CDR3 loop reads CASSSSGQTQHF. CDR3 nucleotide sequence: TGTGCCAGCAGCTCCTCCGGGCAGACCCAGCATTTT.

Concerning this clonotype itself: One end of the junction varies from germline; a read error may be responsible. The chain combines TRBV11-1 with TRBJ2-7; D might be TRBD1 (5 bases). CDR1 is SGHAT and CDR2 is FQDESV in the germline V gene (reference sequence). CDR3 length: 14 amino acids. CDR3 in DNA: TGTGCCGGTCCCTCGACAGTTGGAACCTACGAGCAGCACTTC. Encoded protein: CAGPSTVGTYEQHF.

V is TRBV10-3 and J is TRBJ1-5; TRBD1 agrees at 9 bases. Unmatched junction bases numbered 6, after V lost 3 bases and J lost 6 bases. Germline CDR1 and CDR2: ENHRY and SYGVKD. CDR3 length: 15 residues. The CDR3 reads CAISDGTGLAQPQHF. The CDR3 DNA is TGTGCCATCAGTGACGGGACAGGGCTAGCTCAGCCCCAGCATTTT.

This clonotype turned up a few times. The rearrangement joins TRBV7-2 to TRBJ1-5; D is unclear. Germline CDR1 is SGHTA and CDR2 is FQGNSA. Trimming shortened V by 6 bases and J by 0 bases, and 15 bases separated the two germline ends. The CDR3 has 16 residues. CDR3 bases: TGTGCCAGCAGTTTGCCCCTGGGTCTTAGCAATCAGCCCCAGCATTTT. Translation gives CASSLPLGLSNQPQHF.

This clonotype was picked up a small number of times. The rearrangement uses TRBV6-6 and TRBJ2-7; TRBD1 agrees at 9 bases. Germline V gene lookup returns CDR1 MNHNY and CDR2 SVGAGI (reference sequence). This CDR3 has 11 residues. CDR3 nucleotides: TGTGCGGGACAGGGTTTATACGAGCAGTACTTC. As protein: CAGQGLYEQYF.

This clonotype was counted many times. V gene TRBV7-2 combines with J gene TRBJ1-1, with D possibly matching TRBD1 (6 bases). Trimming took off 2 bases at V and 3 bases at J, with 13 bases between the two ends. The CDR3 has 15 residues. Looked up from germline, CDR1 is SGHTA and CDR2 is FQGNSA. In DNA form, the CDR3 reads TGTGCCAGCAGCTTAAAGGGACAAGTATACACTGAAGCTTTCTTT. Amino acids: CASSLKGQVYTEAFF.

This clonotype was found many times. V gene TRBV7-9 combines with J gene TRBJ1-1; 10 positions match TRBD1. The germline gives CDR1 SEHNR, CDR2 FQNEAQ (reference sequence). CDR3 size: 14 residues. V lost 5 bases, J lost 6 bases, and 6 bases stayed unmatched. The DNA of the CDR3 is TGTGCCAGCAGCGTGACAGGGGGCTTCCCTGAAGCTTTCTTT. It encodes CASSVTGGFPEAFF.

The chain carries TRBV7-2 and TRBJ2-5; 15 positions match TRBD2. The CDR3 spans 17 residues. The germline V gene has CDR1 SGHTA and CDR2 FQGNSA. The ends lost 4 bases at V and 5 bases at J; junction bases unmatched: 8. The chain's CDR3 is CASSSGTSGRRGETQYF. The CDR3 DNA follows: TGTGCCAGCAGCTCGGGGACTAGCGGGAGGAGGGGCGAGACCCAGTACTTC.

Note on this clonotype: Possible read error: a much larger clone is one base away. This chain uses TRBV20-1 with TRBJ2-7, with D possibly TRBD2 on 5 matching bases. The germline V gene has CDR1 DFQATT and CDR2 SNEGSKA (reference sequence). V was clipped by 1 base and J by 4 bases, with 8 bases between them. The CDR3 has 12 residues. The CDR3 region is CSARASGYEQYF. CDR3 coding DNA: TGCAGTGCTAGAGCCTCGGGATACGAGCAGTACTTC.

J is TRBJ1-1 and V is TRBV19; D possibly corresponds to TRBD1 (6 bases). Germline V lookup: CDR1 LNHDA, CDR2 SQIVND (reference sequence). The V and J ends lost 3 bases and 5 bases respectively, with 16 bases between them. The CDR3 sequence is 15 residues long. The CDR3 DNA reads TGTGCCAGTAGTATCCTAGGGGGGGCGCGAACTGAAGCTTTCTTT. It yields the protein CASSILGGARTEAFF.

This clonotype was observed a handful of times. This chain connects TRBV29-1 to TRBJ1-4; TRBD1 agrees at 9 bases. Germline V gives CDR1 SQVTM, CDR2 ANQGSEA. There are 19 residues in the CDR3. V lost 5 bases and J lost 3; bases outside the gene matches: 19. Here the CDR3 reads CSVRTGTGLMIAANEKLFF. CDR3 sequence (DNA): TGCAGCGTTCGGACCGGGACAGGGTTGATGATTGCGGCTAATGAAAAACTGTTTTTT.

The CDR3 is CATSPGTGELFF. The CDR3 region has the DNA TGTGCCACCTCCCCGGGGACCGGGGAGCTGTTTTTT. The rearrangement joins TRBV6-6 to TRBJ2-2; D might be TRBD2 (5 bases). V lost 10 bases and J lost 5, with 11 bases in between. The CDR3 has 12 amino acids. From germline, CDR1 is MNHNY and CDR2 SVGAGI (reference sequence).

The chain joins TRBV5-1 to TRBJ2-2; D is unresolved. The ends were cut back, 3 bases at V and 1 base at J, with 7 bases in the middle. CDR3 length: 14 amino acids. CDR1 and CDR2 from the germline V gene are SGHRS and YFSETQ. The CDR3 nucleotides are TGCGCCAGCAGCTGGGTAGGGAACACCGGGGAGCTGTTTTTT. Residues: CASSWVGNTGELFF.

There are a few counts of this clonotype. V and J are TRBV5-1 and TRBJ2-7, with 9 bases lining up with TRBD1. CDR3 length: 14 amino acids. The junction had 7 bases not matched to a gene; V was cut back by 4 bases and J by 5 bases. Germline CDR1 reads SGHRS; CDR2 reads YFSETQ. In nucleotides, the CDR3 is TGCGCCAGCAGCCCGGAGGGACAGGGCCACGAGCAGTACTTC. Amino acids: CASSPEGQGHEQYF.

This clonotype was observed many times. At one end, the junction sequence differs from germline, possibly due to a read error. The chain carries TRBV5-1 and TRBJ1-1; tentative D call: TRBD1 (5 bases). Germline values: CDR1 SGHRS, CDR2 YFSETQ. The length of the CDR3 is 15 residues. CDR3 bases: TGTGCCAGCAGCTTGGGTGGGGGGATGAACACTGAAGCTTTCTTT. Translating gives CASSLGGGMNTEAFF.

V gene TRBV10-3 combines with J gene TRBJ2-1, with D perhaps TRBD1 or TRBD2 (5 bases each). Trimming shortened V by 0 bases and J by 5 bases, and 11 bases separated the two germline ends. The V gene's germline CDR1 is ENHRY and CDR2 SYGVKD. This CDR3 comprises 15 residues. As DNA, the CDR3 is TGTGCCATCAGTGAGTCCCCAGGGACCCACAATGAGCAGTTCTTC. Its translation: CAISESPGTHNEQFF.

This clonotype has a count of ten or more. The chain links TRBV5-1 to TRBJ1-1; D remains ambiguous. Deletions cut 7 bases from V and 0 bases from J, with 10 bases between. The germline V gene encodes CDR1 SGHRS and CDR2 YFSETQ. The CDR3 has 13 residues. CDR3 bases: TGCGCCAGCGGTACAGCTTTGAACACTGAAGCTTTCTTT. Translation gives CASGTALNTEAFF.